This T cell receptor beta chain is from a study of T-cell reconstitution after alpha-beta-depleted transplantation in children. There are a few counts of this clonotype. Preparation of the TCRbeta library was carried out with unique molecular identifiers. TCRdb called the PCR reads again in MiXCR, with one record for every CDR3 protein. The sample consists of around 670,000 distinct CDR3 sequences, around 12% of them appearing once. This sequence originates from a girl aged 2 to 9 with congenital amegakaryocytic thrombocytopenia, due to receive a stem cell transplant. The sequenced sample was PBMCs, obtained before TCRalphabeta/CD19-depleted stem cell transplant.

In DNA form, the CDR3 reads TGTGCCAGCAGCTCAACAGACAGGGACCAAGAGACCCAGTACTTC. Residues: CASSSTDRDQETQYF. The rearrangement joins TRBV7-3 to TRBJ2-5; 7 bases are shared with TRBD1. Germline V lookup: CDR1 SGHTA, CDR2 FQGTGA. V shed 4 bases and J 0 bases; nucleotides not matched to a gene: 5. This CDR3 is 15 amino acids long.